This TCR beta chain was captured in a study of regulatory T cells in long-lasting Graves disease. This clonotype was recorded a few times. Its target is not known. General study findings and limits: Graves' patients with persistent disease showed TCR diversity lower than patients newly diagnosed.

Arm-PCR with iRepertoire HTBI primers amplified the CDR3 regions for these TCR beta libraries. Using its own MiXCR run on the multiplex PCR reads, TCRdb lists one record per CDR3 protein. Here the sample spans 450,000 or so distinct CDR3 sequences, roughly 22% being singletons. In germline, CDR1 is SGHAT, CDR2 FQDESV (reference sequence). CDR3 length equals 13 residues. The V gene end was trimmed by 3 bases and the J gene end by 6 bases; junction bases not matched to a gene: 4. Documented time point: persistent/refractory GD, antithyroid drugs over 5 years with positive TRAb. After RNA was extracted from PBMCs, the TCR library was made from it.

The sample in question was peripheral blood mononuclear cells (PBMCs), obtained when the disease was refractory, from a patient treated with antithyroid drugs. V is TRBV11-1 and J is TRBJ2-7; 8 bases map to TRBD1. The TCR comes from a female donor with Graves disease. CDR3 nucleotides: TGTGCCAGCAGCTTGGGACAGGTATCCGAGCAGTACTTC. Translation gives CASSLGQVSEQYF. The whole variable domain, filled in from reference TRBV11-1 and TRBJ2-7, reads EAEVAQSPRYKITEKSQAVAFWCDPISGHATLYWYRQILGQGPELLVQFQDESVVDDSQLPKDRFSAERLKGVDSTLKIQPAELGDSAMYLCASSLGQVSEQYFGPGTRLTVT.